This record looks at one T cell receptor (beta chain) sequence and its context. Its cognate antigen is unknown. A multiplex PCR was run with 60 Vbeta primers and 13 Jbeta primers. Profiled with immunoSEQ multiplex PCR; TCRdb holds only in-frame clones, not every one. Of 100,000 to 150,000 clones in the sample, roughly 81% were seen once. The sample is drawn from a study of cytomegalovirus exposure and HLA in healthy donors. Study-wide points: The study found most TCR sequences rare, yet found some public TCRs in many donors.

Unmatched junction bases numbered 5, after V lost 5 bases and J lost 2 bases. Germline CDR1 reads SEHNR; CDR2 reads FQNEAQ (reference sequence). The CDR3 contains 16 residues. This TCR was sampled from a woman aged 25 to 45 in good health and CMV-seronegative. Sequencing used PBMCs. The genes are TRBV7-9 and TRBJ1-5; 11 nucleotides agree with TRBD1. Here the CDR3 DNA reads TGTGCCAGCAGCCCCGGGACAGGGGGAGGCAATCAGCCCCAGCATTTT. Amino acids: CASSPGTGGGNQPQHF.